This TCR beta chain was identified during a study of T cells in Graves' hyperthyroidism and ophthalmopathy. TCR beta CDR3 regions were amplified from RNA. The HTBI primer set drove a first-round RT-PCR of the TCR CDR3. TCRdb reprocessed the multiplex PCR reads via MiXCR and lists one record per CDR3 protein. The sample shows more than 350,000 distinct CDR3 sequences, around 14% of them seen only once. The germline V gene encodes CDR1 MNHEY and CDR2 SMNVEV (reference sequence). The germline V and J ends were trimmed by 3 bases and 5 bases, with 14 bases remaining between them. This CDR3 contains 14 residues. This clonotype came up many times. Its antigen remains unknown. Whole-study results and caveats: Within blood appeared most thyroid clonotypes that had expanded above 0.001.

No ophthalmopathy progression within 18 months constituted stable Graves' hyperthyroidism. Exclusions: uncontrolled infection, other autoimmune disease, pregnancy, lactation. The receptor's source is a young woman with Graves' hyperthyroidism. Source material: blood. The rearrangement uses TRBV27 and TRBJ2-7; possibly TRBD2 for D (6 bases). The CDR3 DNA sequence: TGTGCCAGCAGTTTCTGGGGGGAGGCAGACGAGCAGTACTTC. As protein: CASSFWGEADEQYF.